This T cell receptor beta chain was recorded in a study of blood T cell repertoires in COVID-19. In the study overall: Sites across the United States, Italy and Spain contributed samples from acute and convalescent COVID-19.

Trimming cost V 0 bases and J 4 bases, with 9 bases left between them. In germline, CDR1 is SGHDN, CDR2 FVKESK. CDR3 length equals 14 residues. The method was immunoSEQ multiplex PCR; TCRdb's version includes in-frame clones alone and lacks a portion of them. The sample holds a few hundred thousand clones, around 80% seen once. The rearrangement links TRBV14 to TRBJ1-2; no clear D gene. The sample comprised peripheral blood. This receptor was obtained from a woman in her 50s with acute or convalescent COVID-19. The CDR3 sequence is CASSQETSSYGYTF. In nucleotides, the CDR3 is TGTGCCAGCAGCCAAGAGACAAGCTCCTATGGCTACACCTTC.